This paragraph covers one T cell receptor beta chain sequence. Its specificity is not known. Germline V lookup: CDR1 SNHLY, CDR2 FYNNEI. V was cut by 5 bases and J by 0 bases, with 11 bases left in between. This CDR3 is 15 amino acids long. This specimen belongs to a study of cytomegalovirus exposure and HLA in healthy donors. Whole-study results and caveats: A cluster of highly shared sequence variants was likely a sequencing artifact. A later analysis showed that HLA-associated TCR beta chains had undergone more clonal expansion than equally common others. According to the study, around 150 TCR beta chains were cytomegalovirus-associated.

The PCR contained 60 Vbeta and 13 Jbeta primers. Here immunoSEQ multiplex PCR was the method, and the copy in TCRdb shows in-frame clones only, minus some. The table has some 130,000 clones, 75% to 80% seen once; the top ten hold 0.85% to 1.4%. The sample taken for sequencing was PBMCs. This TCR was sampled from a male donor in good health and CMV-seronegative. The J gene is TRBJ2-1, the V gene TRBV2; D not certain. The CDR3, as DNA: TGTGCCAGCAGTCCTAATTTCCGCTCCTACAATGAGCAGTTCTTC. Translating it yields CASSPNFRSYNEQFF.